The 14 T cell receptor beta chains below come from one sample, sequenced in a study of CD8 T cells in Susac syndrome. The RNA, roughly 0.5 to 1 ug, was put through reverse transcription using random hexamers. TCRdb reprocessed the immunoSEQ multiplex PCR reads with MiXCR, giving one entry per CDR3 protein. Of about 83,000 distinct CDR3 sequences listed, approximately 96% are singletons. The source material was CD8+ T cells from PBMCs. Receptor source: a human donor with Susac syndrome.

The chain recombines TRBV27 with TRBJ1-1, with D possibly being TRBD1 (5 bases). Per the germline V gene, CDR1 is MNHEY and CDR2 is SMNVEV (reference sequence). This CDR3 spans 13 amino acids. V was cut by 2 bases and J by 6 bases, with 10 bases left in between. The CDR3: CASSLGGAAEAFF. The CDR3 region has the DNA TGTGCCAGCAGTTTAGGAGGGGCGGCTGAAGCTTTCTTT.

The rearrangement uses TRBV4-3 and TRBJ2-7; D not resolved. Germline V gene lookup returns CDR1 LGHNA and CDR2 YSLEER. Trimming removed 4 bases at V and 5 bases at J, with 15 bases between. The CDR3 is made up of 14 amino acids. CDR3 bases: TGCGCCAGCAGCCCCCCGACCCAGCTAGACGAGCAGTACGTC. Residues: CASSPPTQLDEQYV.

The chain couples TRBV5-4 to TRBJ2-7; the D is unclear. Germline CDR1 SGHNT, CDR2 YYREEE (reference sequence). Trimming removed 3 bases from V and 5 bases from J, with 15 bases in between. The CDR3 is 14 residues long. The CDR3 bases are TGTGCCAGCAGCTCTGACTCAGTTCCTAACGAGCAGTACTTC. This sequence encodes CASSSDSVPNEQYF.

This clonotype was observed once. V and J are TRBV4-3 and TRBJ1-1; D is unresolved. The CDR3 runs to 17 residues. The germline CDR1 and CDR2 sequences are LGHNA and YSLEER. V was cut by 0 bases and J by 3 bases, with 17 bases left in between. DNA of the CDR3: TGCGCCAGCAGCCAAGAGGCCCGGCCGGCGTCGCACACTGAAGCTTTCTTT. It translates to CASSQEARPASHTEAFF.

The chain uses TRBV2 and TRBJ2-5; the D gene is possibly TRBD2 (5 bases). V lost 1 base, J lost 1 base, and 7 bases lay in between. The germline V gene has CDR1 SNHLY and CDR2 FYNNEI. The length of the CDR3 is 14 residues. The CDR3 sequence is CASSEGRIQETQYF. Written as DNA, the CDR3 is TGTGCCAGCAGTGAAGGGAGGATCCAAGAGACCCAGTACTTC. Based on the CDR3 plus reference TRBV2 and TRBJ2-5, the full variable domain is EPEVTQTPSHQVTQMGQEVILRCVPISNHLYFYWYRQILGQKVEFLVSFYNNEISEKSEIFDDQFSVERPDGSNFTLKIRSTKLEDSAMYFCASSEGRIQETQYFGPGTRLLVL.

The gene calls are TRBV12-3 or TRBV12-4 and TRBJ2-3, with 9 bases matching TRBD2. With 6 bases clipped from V and 3 bases from J, the junction kept 4 bases outside the gene matches. CDR3 length: 14 amino acids. CDR3 loop: CASSPGLATDTQYF. CDR3 DNA sequence: TGTGCCAGCAGCCCCGGACTAGCGACAGATACGCAGTATTTT.

This clonotype was seen just once. This chain connects TRBV18 to TRBJ1-3, with no clear D. V was shortened by 1 base and J by 0 bases, with 7 bases between the two germline ends. The CDR3 consists of 15 residues. Germline CDR1 and CDR2: KGHSH and LQKENI. CDR3 bases: TGTGCCAGCTCACCACTGTACCACTCTGGAAACACCATATATTTT. This codes for CASSPLYHSGNTIYF.

The rearrangement uses TRBV11-2 and TRBJ2-7, with a possible D match to TRBD1 (6 bases). CDR1 is SGHAT, CDR2 FQNNGV, per germline. V lost 2 bases, J lost 11 bases, and 13 bases lay in between. The CDR3 sequence is 12 residues long. CDR3 protein: CASSLPRQEKYF. The CDR3 bases are TGTGCCAGCAGCTTACCAAGACAGGAGAAGTACTTC.

The rearrangement joins TRBV6-5 to TRBJ2-3, with 10 bases lining up with TRBD2. The V segment lost 2 bases and the J segment 1 base; nucleotides outside the gene matches: 6. The germline V gene has CDR1 MNHEY and CDR2 SVGAGI. The CDR3 covers 17 residues. CDR3 residues: CASSYRPGTSGTDTQYF. CDR3 DNA sequence: TGTGCCAGCAGTTACCGCCCTGGGACTAGCGGCACAGATACGCAGTATTTT.

The sample holds one count of this clonotype. This chain connects TRBV29-1 to TRBJ1-1; the D gene is possibly TRBD1 (6 bases). Germline CDR1 SQVTM, CDR2 ANQGSEA. The ends were cut back, 7 bases at V and 8 bases at J, with 14 bases in the middle. The CDR3 contains 11 residues. The CDR3 is CSALGGPEAFF. In nucleotides, the CDR3 is TGCAGCGCCCTGGGGGGCCCGGAAGCTTTCTTT.

The CDR3 loop reads CSASGYEQFF. The DNA for the CDR3 is TGCAGTGCTAGTGGATATGAGCAGTTCTTC. V usage is TRBV20-1 and J usage is TRBJ2-1; no clear D gene. The V and J ends lost 3 bases and 8 bases respectively, with 5 bases between them. CDR1 and CDR2 (germline): DFQATT, SNEGSKA (reference sequence). The CDR3 runs 10 residues.

V is TRBV6-1 and J is TRBJ1-2; no firm D call. Germline CDR1 and CDR2: MNHNS and SASEGT. The CDR3 has 16 residues. V lost 7 bases to trimming and J lost 6 bases, with 24 bases between them. CDR3 nucleotide sequence: TGTGCCAGCAAATCCCCCCATTGGACGGAGGAGAATGGCTACACCTTC. Translation: CASKSPHWTEENGYTF.

The chain is built from TRBV29-1 and TRBJ1-1; D remains unclear. V was pared by 5 bases and J by 4 bases, with 11 bases between. The CDR3 is 12 residues long. CDR1 is SQVTM and CDR2 is ANQGSEA in the germline V gene. CDR3 nucleotides: TGCAGCGTTCGACCCATTGGCACTGAAGCTTTCTTT. Amino acids: CSVRPIGTEAFF.

The gene calls are TRBV29-1 and TRBJ2-1, with 8 nucleotides matching TRBD2. The germline CDR1 and CDR2 sequences are SQVTM and ANQGSEA. This CDR3 region has 14 residues. V dropped 5 bases and J dropped 0; count of bases not matched to a gene: 3. CDR3 loop: CSVPAGGSYNEQFF. The CDR3 DNA reads as TGCAGCGTTCCCGCGGGAGGCTCCTACAATGAGCAGTTCTTC.